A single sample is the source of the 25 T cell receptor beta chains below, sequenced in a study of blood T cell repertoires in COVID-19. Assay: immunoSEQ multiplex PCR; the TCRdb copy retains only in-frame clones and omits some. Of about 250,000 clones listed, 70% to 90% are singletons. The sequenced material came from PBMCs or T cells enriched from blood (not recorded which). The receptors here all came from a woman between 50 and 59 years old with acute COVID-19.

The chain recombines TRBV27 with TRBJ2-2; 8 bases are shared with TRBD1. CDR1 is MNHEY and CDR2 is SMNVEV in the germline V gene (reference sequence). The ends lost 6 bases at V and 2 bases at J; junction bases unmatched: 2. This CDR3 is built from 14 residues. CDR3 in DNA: TGTGCCAGCAGAGGACAGGGAAACACCGGGGAGCTGTTTTTT. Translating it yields CASRGQGNTGELFF.

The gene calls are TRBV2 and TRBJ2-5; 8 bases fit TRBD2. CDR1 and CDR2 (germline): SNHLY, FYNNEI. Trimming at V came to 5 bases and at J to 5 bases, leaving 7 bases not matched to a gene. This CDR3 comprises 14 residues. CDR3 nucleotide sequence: TGTGCCAGCAGTCTTAGCGGGGTCGGGGAGACCCAGTACTTC. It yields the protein CASSLSGVGETQYF.

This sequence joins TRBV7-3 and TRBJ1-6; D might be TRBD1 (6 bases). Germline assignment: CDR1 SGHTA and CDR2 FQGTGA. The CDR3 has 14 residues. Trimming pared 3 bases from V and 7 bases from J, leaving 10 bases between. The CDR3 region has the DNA TGTGCCAGCAGCTTTGGGACACTAAATTCACCCCTCCACTTT. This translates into CASSFGTLNSPLHF.

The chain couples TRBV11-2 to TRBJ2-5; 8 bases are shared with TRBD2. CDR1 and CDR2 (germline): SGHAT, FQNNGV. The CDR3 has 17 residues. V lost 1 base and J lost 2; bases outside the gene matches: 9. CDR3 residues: CASSLASPGGSQETQYF. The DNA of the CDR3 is TGTGCCAGCAGCTTAGCGTCCCCGGGGGGGAGTCAAGAGACCCAGTACTTC.

CDR3 sequence reads: CASSLIGGGQGLYNEQFF. The DNA of the CDR3 is TGTGCCAGCAGCTTAATTGGGGGTGGGCAGGGACTTTACAATGAGCAGTTCTTC. V gene TRBV7-3 combines with J gene TRBJ2-1; D is perhaps TRBD2 (6 bases). The CDR3 sequence is 18 residues long. V lost 1 base and J lost 4, with 20 bases in between. The germline gives CDR1 SGHTA, CDR2 FQGTGA. The full variable domain, in which reference TRBV7-3 and TRBJ2-1 provide the parts outside the CDR3, is GAGVSQTPSNKVTEKGKYVELRCDPISGHTALYWYRQSLGQGPEFLIYFQGTGAADDSGLPNDRFFAVRPEGSVSTLKIQRTERGDSAVYLCASSLIGGGQGLYNEQFFGPGTRLTVL.

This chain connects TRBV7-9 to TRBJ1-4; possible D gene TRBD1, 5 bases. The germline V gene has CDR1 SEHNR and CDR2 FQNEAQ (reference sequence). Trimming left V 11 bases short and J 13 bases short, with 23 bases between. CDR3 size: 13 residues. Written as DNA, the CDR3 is TGTGCCGTTGACTTGGGCCGCGGGGGATCACTGTTTTTT. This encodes CAVDLGRGGSLFF.

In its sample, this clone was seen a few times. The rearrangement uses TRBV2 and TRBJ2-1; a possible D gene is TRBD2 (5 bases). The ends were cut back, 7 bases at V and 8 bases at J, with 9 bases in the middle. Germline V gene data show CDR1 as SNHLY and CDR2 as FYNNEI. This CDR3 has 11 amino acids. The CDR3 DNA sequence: TGTGCCAGCATGGGGAGTGATGAGCAGTTCTTC. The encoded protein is CASMGSDEQFF.

The CDR3 spells CASSFGQGEQYF. CDR3 bases: TGCGCCAGCAGCTTCGGACAGGGAGAGCAGTATTTT. This chain links TRBV5-1 with TRBJ2-3; the match to TRBD1 covers 8 bases. J gave up 11 bases and V 2 bases, and 4 bases lay outside the gene matches. The germline CDR1 and CDR2 sequences are SGHRS and YFSETQ. CDR3 size: 12 residues.

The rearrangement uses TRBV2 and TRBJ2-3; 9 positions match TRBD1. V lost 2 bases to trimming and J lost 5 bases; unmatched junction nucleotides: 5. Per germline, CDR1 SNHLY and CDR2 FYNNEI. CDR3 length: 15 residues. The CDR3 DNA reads TGTGCCAGCAGTGAAAAGGACAGGGGTATAGATACGCAGTATTTT. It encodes CASSEKDRGIDTQYF.

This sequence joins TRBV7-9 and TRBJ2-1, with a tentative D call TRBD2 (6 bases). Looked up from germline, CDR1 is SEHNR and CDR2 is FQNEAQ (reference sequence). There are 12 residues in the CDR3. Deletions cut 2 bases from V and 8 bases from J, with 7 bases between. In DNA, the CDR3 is TGTGCCAGCAGCTTATCTAGCGATGAGCAGTTCTTC. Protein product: CASSLSSDEQFF.

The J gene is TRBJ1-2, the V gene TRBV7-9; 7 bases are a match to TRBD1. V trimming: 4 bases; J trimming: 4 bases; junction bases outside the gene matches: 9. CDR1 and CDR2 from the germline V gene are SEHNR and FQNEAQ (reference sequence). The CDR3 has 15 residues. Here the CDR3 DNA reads TGTGCCAGCAGCTCCTCACGGTCAGGGGGCTATGGCTACACCTTC. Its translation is CASSSSRSGGYGYTF.

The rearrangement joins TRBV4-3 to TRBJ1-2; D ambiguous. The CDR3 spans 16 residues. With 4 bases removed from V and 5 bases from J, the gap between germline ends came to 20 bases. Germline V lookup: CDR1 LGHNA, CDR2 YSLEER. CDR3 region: CASSPLTLREGYGYTF. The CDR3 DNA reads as TGCGCCAGCAGCCCCTTGACGCTAAGGGAGGGATATGGCTACACCTTC.

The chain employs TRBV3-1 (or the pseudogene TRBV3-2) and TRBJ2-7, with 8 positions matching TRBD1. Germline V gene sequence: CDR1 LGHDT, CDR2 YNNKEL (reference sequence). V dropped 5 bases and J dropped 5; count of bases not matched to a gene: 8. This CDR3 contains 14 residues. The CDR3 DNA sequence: TGTGCCAGCAGCTTCCGGGACAGGCCCCACGAGCAGTACTTC. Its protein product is CASSFRDRPHEQYF.

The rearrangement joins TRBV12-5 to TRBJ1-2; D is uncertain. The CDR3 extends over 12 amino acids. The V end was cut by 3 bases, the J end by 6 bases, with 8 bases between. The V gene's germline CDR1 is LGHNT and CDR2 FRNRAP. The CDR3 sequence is CASGFRFHGYTF. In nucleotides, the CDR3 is TGTGCTAGTGGTTTCAGGTTCCATGGCTACACCTTC. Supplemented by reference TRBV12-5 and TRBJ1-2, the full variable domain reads DARVTQTPRHKVTEMGQEVTMRCQPILGHNTVFWYRQTMMQGLELLAYFRNRAPLDDSGMPKDRFSAEMPDATLATLKIQPSEPRDSAVYFCASGFRFHGYTFGSGTRLTVV.

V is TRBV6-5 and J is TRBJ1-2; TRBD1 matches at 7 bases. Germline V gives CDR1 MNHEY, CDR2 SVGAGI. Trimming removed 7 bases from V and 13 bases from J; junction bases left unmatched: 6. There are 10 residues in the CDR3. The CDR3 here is CASNRDSRTF. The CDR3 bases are TGTGCCAGCAACAGGGACAGCCGCACCTTC.

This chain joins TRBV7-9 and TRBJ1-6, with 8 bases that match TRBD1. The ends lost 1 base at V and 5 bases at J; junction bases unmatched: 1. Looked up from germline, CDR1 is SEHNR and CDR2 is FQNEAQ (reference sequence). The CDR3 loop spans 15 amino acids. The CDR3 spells CASSLGQGNNSPLHF. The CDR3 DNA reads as TGTGCCAGCAGCTTAGGACAGGGGAATAATTCACCCCTCCACTTT.

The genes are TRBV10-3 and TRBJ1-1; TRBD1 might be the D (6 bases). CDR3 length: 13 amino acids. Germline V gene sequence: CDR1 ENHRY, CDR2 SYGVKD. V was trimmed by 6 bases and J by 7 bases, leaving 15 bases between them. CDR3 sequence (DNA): TGTGCCATCAGGATTACAGGGATCGGTGAAGCTTTCTTT. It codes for CAIRITGIGEAFF.

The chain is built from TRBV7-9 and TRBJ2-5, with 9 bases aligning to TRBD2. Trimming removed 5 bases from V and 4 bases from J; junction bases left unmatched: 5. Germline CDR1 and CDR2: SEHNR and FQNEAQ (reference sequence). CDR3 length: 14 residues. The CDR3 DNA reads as TGTGCCAGCAGCCCCAGGCGGGGGGGAGAGACCCAGTACTTC. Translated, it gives CASSPRRGGETQYF.

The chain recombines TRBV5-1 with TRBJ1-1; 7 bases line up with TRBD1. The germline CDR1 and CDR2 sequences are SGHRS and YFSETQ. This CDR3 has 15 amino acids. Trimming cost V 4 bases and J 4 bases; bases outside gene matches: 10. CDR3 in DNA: TGCGCCAGCAGCACACCCGACAGGGAACCCACTGAAGCTTTCTTT. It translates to CASSTPDREPTEAFF.

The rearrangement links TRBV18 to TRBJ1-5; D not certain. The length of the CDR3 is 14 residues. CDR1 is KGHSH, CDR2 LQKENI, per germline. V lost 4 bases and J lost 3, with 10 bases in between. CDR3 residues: CASSQQRVNQPQHF. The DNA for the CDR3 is TGTGCCAGCTCACAACAGAGAGTCAATCAGCCCCAGCATTTT.

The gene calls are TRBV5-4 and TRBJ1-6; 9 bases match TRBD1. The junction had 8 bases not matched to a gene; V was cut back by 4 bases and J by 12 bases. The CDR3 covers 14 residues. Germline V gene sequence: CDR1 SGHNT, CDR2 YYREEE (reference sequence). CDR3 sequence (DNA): TGTGCCAGCAGCCCTGGACAGGGGCGCCTACCCCTCCACTTT. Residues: CASSPGQGRLPLHF.

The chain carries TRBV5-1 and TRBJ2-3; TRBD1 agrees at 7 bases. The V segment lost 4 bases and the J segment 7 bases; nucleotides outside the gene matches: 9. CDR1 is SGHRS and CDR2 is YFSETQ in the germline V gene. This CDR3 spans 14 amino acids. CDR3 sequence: CASSPTGRFNTQYF. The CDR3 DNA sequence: TGCGCCAGCAGCCCGACAGGGAGATTCAATACGCAGTATTTT.

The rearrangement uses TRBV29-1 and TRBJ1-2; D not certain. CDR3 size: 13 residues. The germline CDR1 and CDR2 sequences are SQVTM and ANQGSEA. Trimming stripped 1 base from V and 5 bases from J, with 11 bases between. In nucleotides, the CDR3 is TGCAGCGTTGAAGGAATGGGCGAATATGGCTACACCTTC. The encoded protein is CSVEGMGEYGYTF.

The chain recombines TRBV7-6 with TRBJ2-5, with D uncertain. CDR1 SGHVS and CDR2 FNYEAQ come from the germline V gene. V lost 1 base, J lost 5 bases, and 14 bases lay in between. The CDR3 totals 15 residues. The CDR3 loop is CASSLDVVRWETQYF. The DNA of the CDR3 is TGTGCCAGCAGCTTAGATGTAGTAAGATGGGAGACCCAGTACTTC.

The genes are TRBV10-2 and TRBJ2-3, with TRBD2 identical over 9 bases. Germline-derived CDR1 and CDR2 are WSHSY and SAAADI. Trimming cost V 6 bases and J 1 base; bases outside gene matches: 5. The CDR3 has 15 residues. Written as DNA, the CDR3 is TGCGCCAGCAGCCCGCCTAGCGGGGGCACAGATACGCAGTATTTT. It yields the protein CASSPPSGGTDTQYF.